A selection of T cell receptor beta chains follows, all from one sample in a study of T cells in localized non-small cell lung cancer. Assay: immunoSEQ multiplex PCR; the TCRdb copy retains only in-frame clones and omits some. The data hold roughly 40,000 clones, with roughly 79% observed a single time. This sample comprised peripheral blood mononuclear cells, obtained before any cancer treatment. These receptors originate from a male donor at least 60 years old with stage II lung adenocarcinoma. Each CDR3 is given with its conserved first and last residue. Fields, in order: D gene, V gene, J gene, CDR3 protein. The D gene is left open where the match is weak.

D gene: TRBD1
V gene: TRBV6-5
J gene: TRBJ1-1
CDR3 protein: CASSSRTGRTEAFF

D gene: TRBD1
V gene: TRBV6-1
J gene: TRBJ1-1
CDR3 protein: CASSGIRGQEAFF

D gene: .
V gene: TRBV7-9
J gene: TRBJ2-2
CDR3 protein: CASSRDYTGELFF

D gene: TRBD2
V gene: TRBV7-6
J gene: .
CDR3 protein: CASSLVRQVGTSGMNEQYF

D gene: .
V gene: TRBV28
J gene: TRBJ1-5
CDR3 protein: CASRWGEGNQPQHF

D gene: TRBD2
V gene: TRBV27
J gene: TRBJ2-7
CDR3 protein: CASSWGGGSYEQYF

D gene: .
V gene: TRBV11-3
J gene: TRBJ2-5
CDR3 protein: CASSLGTRGETQYF

D gene: .
V gene: TRBV11-2
J gene: TRBJ2-1
CDR3 protein: CASSLLRGTYNEQFF

D gene: .
V gene: TRBV10-3
J gene: TRBJ2-5
CDR3 protein: CAIRQGPQETQYF

D gene: .
V gene: TRBV28
J gene: TRBJ2-7
CDR3 protein: CASSLIYLAEQYF

D gene: .
V gene: TRBV5-1
J gene: TRBJ1-2
CDR3 protein: CASSAQAQNYGYTF

D gene: TRBD1
V gene: TRBV5-1
J gene: TRBJ1-1
CDR3 protein: CASYSLDRGTEAFF

D gene: .
V gene: TRBV5-1
J gene: TRBJ1-1
CDR3 protein: CASSSGGKNTEAFF

D gene: .
V gene: TRBV25-1
J gene: TRBJ2-3
CDR3 protein: CASSDRLGNSDTQYF

D gene: .
V gene: TRBV5-4
J gene: TRBJ2-7
CDR3 protein: CASSPGLEREQYF

D gene: .
V gene: TRBV18
J gene: TRBJ1-2
CDR3 protein: CASSRAGVGGYTF

D gene: .
V gene: TRBV9
J gene: TRBJ2-2
CDR3 protein: CASSVVGSSHTGELFF

D gene: .
V gene: TRBV19
J gene: TRBJ1-2
CDR3 protein: CASSTRAVGDGYTF

D gene: TRBD2
V gene: TRBV28
J gene: TRBJ2-7
CDR3 protein: CASSLSGASGIEQYF

D gene: .
V gene: TRBV18
J gene: TRBJ2-4
CDR3 protein: CASSPRRTENIQYF

D gene: TRBD1
V gene: TRBV7-8
J gene: TRBJ2-7
CDR3 protein: CASSRSQLGTARGEQYF

D gene: .
V gene: TRBV4-3
J gene: TRBJ1-4
CDR3 protein: CASSQDWGTNEKLFF

D gene: .
V gene: TRBV6-1
J gene: TRBJ1-1
CDR3 protein: CASREMGPIGPEAFF

D gene: .
V gene: TRBV11-2
J gene: TRBJ1-3
CDR3 protein: CASSLDSGGNTIYF

D gene: .
V gene: TRBV30
J gene: TRBJ2-3
CDR3 protein: CAWSVGVGLGGDTQYF

D gene: TRBD2
V gene: TRBV4-2
J gene: TRBJ2-7
CDR3 protein: CASSQEASGSYEQYF

D gene: .
V gene: TRBV28
J gene: TRBJ2-1
CDR3 protein: CASTNYKPPLNEQFF

D gene: .
V gene: TRBV7-2
J gene: TRBJ2-3
CDR3 protein: CASSPPRDTLGSDTQYF

D gene: .
V gene: TRBV12-5
J gene: TRBJ1-1
CDR3 protein: CASGPGGGWNTEAFF

D gene: .
V gene: TRBV11-2
J gene: TRBJ2-3
CDR3 protein: CASSLAGLHLDTQYF

D gene: .
V gene: TRBV6-6
J gene: TRBJ1-1
CDR3 protein: CASSVIMGNTEAFF

D gene: TRBD1
V gene: TRBV19
J gene: TRBJ1-5
CDR3 protein: CASMTGISNQPQHF

D gene: .
V gene: TRBV6-6
J gene: TRBJ1-1
CDR3 protein: CAISTASRNTEAFF

D gene: TRBD2
V gene: TRBV30
J gene: TRBJ2-1
CDR3 protein: CAWTRLAGGPGEQFF

D gene: .
V gene: TRBV9
J gene: TRBJ2-1
CDR3 protein: CASSAPAYNEQFF

D gene: TRBD2
V gene: TRBV30
J gene: TRBJ2-7
CDR3 protein: CAWGGRSGRRHEQYF

D gene: TRBD2
V gene: TRBV7-2
J gene: TRBJ2-1
CDR3 protein: CASSLGGALAGGSEQFF

D gene: TRBD1
V gene: TRBV5-1
J gene: TRBJ2-3
CDR3 protein: CASSLGQGIWYF

D gene: .
V gene: TRBV29-1
J gene: TRBJ1-1
CDR3 protein: CSVEEDGNTEAFF